The 18 T cell receptor beta chains reported below all come from one sample, sequenced in a study of T-cell reconstitution after alpha-beta-depleted transplantation in children. A library of TCRbeta sequences, prepared with unique molecular identifiers, was generated. TCRdb recomputed calls from the PCR reads with MiXCR, one row per CDR3 protein. Among hundreds of thousands of distinct CDR3 sequences listed, approximately 14% were seen once. Sequencing was performed on PBMCs, taken before TCRalphabeta/CD19-depleted stem cell transplant. Receptors were obtained from a girl aged 2 to 9 with congenital amegakaryocytic thrombocytopenia, due to receive a stem cell transplant.

This chain links TRBV6-1 with TRBJ2-7, with 7 positions matching TRBD1. Germline trimming cut 8 bases from V and 3 bases from J; bases unmatched to any gene: 10. The CDR3 extends over 14 amino acids. The germline V gene encodes CDR1 MNHNS and CDR2 SASEGT. The CDR3 DNA is TGTGCCAGCTCCCGAGGGGACAGAGTCTACGAGCAGTACTTC. The encoded protein is CASSRGDRVYEQYF.

The sample holds one count of this clonotype. This could be a read error, since a much larger clone is one nucleotide away. DNA of the CDR3: TGTGCCAGCAGCGATAGATTAGGGGATGCTAATGAGCAGTTCTTC. Translating gives CASSDRLGDANEQFF. The rearrangement links TRBV7-9 to TRBJ2-1; tentative D call: TRBD1 (5 bases). Trimming shortened V by 5 bases and J by 7 bases, and 18 bases separated the two germline ends. The germline CDR1 and CDR2 sequences are SEHNR and FQNEAQ (reference sequence). This CDR3 spans 15 amino acids.

This clonotype was counted a few times. A much larger clonotype is one base distant, so this may be a read error. J is TRBJ2-7 and V is TRBV2; D call uncertain. The CDR3 extends over 10 amino acids. The V gene's germline CDR1 is SNHLY and CDR2 FYNNEI. The CDR3 DNA sequence: TGTGCCAGCAGTGACTACAAGCAGTACTTC. As protein: CASSDYKQYF.

The V call is TRBV20-1, the J call TRBJ1-2, with D possibly TRBD1 on 6 matching bases. CDR3 size: 15 residues. The germline V gene encodes CDR1 DFQATT and CDR2 SNEGSKA (reference sequence). Trimming pared 3 bases from V and 2 bases from J, leaving 16 bases between. Here the CDR3 reads CSASRGADLNYGYTF. The CDR3 DNA follows: TGCAGTGCTAGTCGGGGGGCCGATTTAAACTATGGCTACACCTTC.

This clonotype was seen ten or more times. J is TRBJ2-1 and V is TRBV20-1; D is possibly TRBD2 (5 bases). Trimming cost V 5 bases and J 8 bases, with 16 bases left between them. The CDR3 has 13 residues. Germline CDR1 and CDR2: DFQATT and SNEGSKA (reference sequence). The CDR3 nucleotides are TGCAGTGCTCACAGCGGTCGCCGGGATGAGCAGTTCTTC. Translating it yields CSAHSGRRDEQFF.

The rearrangement links TRBV7-9 to TRBJ2-7, with D hard to call. Trimming stripped 4 bases from V and 7 bases from J, with 14 bases between. The CDR3 extends over 13 amino acids. The germline V gene encodes CDR1 SEHNR and CDR2 FQNEAQ (reference sequence). The CDR3: CASSYELLREQYF. Here the CDR3 DNA reads TGTGCCAGCAGCTACGAACTACTAAGGGAGCAGTACTTC.

The chain has TRBV10-3 and TRBJ2-5, with D perhaps matching TRBD1 or TRBD2 (5 bases each). Trimming left V 10 bases short and J 4 bases short, with 13 bases between. Germline V gives CDR1 ENHRY, CDR2 SYGVKD. The CDR3 is made up of 12 amino acids. CDR3 sequence reads: CATGGGGETQYF. Written as DNA, the CDR3 is TGTGCCACCGGTGGGGGTGGAGAGACCCAGTACTTC.

V and J are TRBV5-1 and TRBJ2-7; 9 bases are a match to TRBD1. The CDR3 is 15 amino acids. Germline values: CDR1 SGHRS, CDR2 YFSETQ. Trimming took 0 bases from V and 3 from J; bases not matched to a gene: 4. Here the CDR3 reads CASSLGLGQGYEQYF. Written as DNA, the CDR3 is TGCGCCAGCAGCTTGGGTCTGGGACAGGGCTACGAGCAGTACTTC.

This clonotype was seen more than once but under ten times. J is TRBJ2-1 and V is TRBV7-8, with TRBD2 matching over 9 bases. Germline trimming cut 5 bases from V and 2 bases from J; bases unmatched to any gene: 10. The CDR3 has 17 residues. Germline V lookup: CDR1 SGHVS, CDR2 FQNEAQ. The chain's CDR3 is CASSPYSGGGPYNEQFF. For the CDR3, the DNA is TGTGCCAGCAGCCCGTATAGCGGGGGCGGGCCCTACAATGAGCAGTTCTTC.

This clonotype was recorded many times. This sequence joins TRBV20-1 and TRBJ2-1, with D possibly being TRBD2 (6 bases). The CDR3 is 11 amino acids. The V gene's germline CDR1 is DFQATT and CDR2 SNEGSKA (reference sequence). V dropped 6 bases and J dropped 15 bases, with 18 bases sitting between them. This CDR3 is CSASTGERWFF. The CDR3, as DNA: TGCAGTGCCTCCACGGGAGAGCGGTGGTTCTTC.

The sample holds a few counts of this clonotype. This chain links TRBV7-9 with TRBJ2-1; D remains unclear. CDR1 is SEHNR and CDR2 is FQNEAQ in the germline V gene (reference sequence). The CDR3 length is 13 residues. Trimming took off 1 base at V and 7 bases at J, with 8 bases between the two ends. The CDR3 is CASSLVEANEQFF. The DNA of the CDR3 is TGTGCCAGCAGCTTAGTCGAGGCGAATGAGCAGTTCTTC.

The J gene is TRBJ2-7, the V gene TRBV29-1; a weak D match, TRBD1 (5 bases). CDR1 is SQVTM, CDR2 ANQGSEA, per germline. Trimming took 2 bases from V and 2 from J, leaving 13 bases between them. This CDR3 is built from 14 residues. This CDR3 is CSVETGHWPYEQYF. Written as DNA, the CDR3 is TGCAGCGTTGAAACAGGCCACTGGCCCTACGAGCAGTACTTC.

A remark on this clonotype: A read error is possible here, since a much larger clone lies one base away. The chain carries TRBV7-2 and TRBJ1-6; D may be TRBD1 (6 bases). Germline V gives CDR1 SGHTA, CDR2 FQGNSA. The CDR3 has 16 residues. The CDR3 coding sequence is TGTGCCAGCAGCTTAGGGCTGGACAGAAATAATTCACCCCTCCCCTTT. This translates into CASSLGLDRNNSPLPF.

This clonotype was counted ten times or more. The J gene is TRBJ1-4, the V gene TRBV5-6; 8 bases align to TRBD1. Germline values: CDR1 SGHDT, CDR2 YYEEEE. V trimming: 0 bases; J trimming: 7 bases; junction bases outside the gene matches: 5. The CDR3 has 15 residues. This CDR3 reads CASSLVGQGGEKLFF. In DNA, the CDR3 is TGTGCCAGCAGCTTGGTAGGACAGGGCGGTGAAAAACTGTTTTTT.

This clonotype was found many times. This chain links TRBV11-2 with TRBJ1-2; D uncertain. The germline V gene encodes CDR1 SGHAT and CDR2 FQNNGV. The V end lost 1 base, the J end lost 8 bases, and 8 bases lay between the germline ends. This CDR3 is built from 12 residues. The CDR3 protein is CASSLVGGGYTF. DNA for the CDR3: TGTGCCAGCAGCTTAGTAGGAGGGGGCTACACCTTC.

At least ten counts were recorded for this clonotype. The V gene is TRBV5-1, the J gene TRBJ1-2; D is ambiguous. This CDR3 spans 11 amino acids. Trimming pared 2 bases from V and 3 bases from J, leaving 2 bases between. Germline CDR1 and CDR2: SGHRS and YFSETQ. The chain's CDR3 is CASSFDYGYTF. The CDR3 DNA sequence: TGCGCCAGCAGCTTCGACTATGGCTACACCTTC.

This clonotype came up many times. V gene TRBV10-3 combines with J gene TRBJ2-1; the match to TRBD2 covers 12 bases. Unmatched junction bases numbered 5, after V lost 10 bases and J lost 7 bases. The CDR3 covers 13 residues. Germline-derived CDR1 and CDR2 are ENHRY and SYGVKD. CDR3 bases: TGTGCCACAGAGACTAGCGGGAGTAATGAGCAGTTCTTC. Amino acid sequence: CATETSGSNEQFF.

Many counts were recorded for this clonotype. This chain uses TRBV5-6 with TRBJ1-4, with D possibly TRBD1 on 6 matching bases. Germline V gene sequence: CDR1 SGHDT, CDR2 YYEEEE. This CDR3 has 12 amino acids. Deletions cut 2 bases from V and 8 bases from J, with 7 bases between. CDR3 bases: TGTGCCAGCAGCTTACAGGGAGAAAAACTGTTTTTT. This translates into CASSLQGEKLFF.